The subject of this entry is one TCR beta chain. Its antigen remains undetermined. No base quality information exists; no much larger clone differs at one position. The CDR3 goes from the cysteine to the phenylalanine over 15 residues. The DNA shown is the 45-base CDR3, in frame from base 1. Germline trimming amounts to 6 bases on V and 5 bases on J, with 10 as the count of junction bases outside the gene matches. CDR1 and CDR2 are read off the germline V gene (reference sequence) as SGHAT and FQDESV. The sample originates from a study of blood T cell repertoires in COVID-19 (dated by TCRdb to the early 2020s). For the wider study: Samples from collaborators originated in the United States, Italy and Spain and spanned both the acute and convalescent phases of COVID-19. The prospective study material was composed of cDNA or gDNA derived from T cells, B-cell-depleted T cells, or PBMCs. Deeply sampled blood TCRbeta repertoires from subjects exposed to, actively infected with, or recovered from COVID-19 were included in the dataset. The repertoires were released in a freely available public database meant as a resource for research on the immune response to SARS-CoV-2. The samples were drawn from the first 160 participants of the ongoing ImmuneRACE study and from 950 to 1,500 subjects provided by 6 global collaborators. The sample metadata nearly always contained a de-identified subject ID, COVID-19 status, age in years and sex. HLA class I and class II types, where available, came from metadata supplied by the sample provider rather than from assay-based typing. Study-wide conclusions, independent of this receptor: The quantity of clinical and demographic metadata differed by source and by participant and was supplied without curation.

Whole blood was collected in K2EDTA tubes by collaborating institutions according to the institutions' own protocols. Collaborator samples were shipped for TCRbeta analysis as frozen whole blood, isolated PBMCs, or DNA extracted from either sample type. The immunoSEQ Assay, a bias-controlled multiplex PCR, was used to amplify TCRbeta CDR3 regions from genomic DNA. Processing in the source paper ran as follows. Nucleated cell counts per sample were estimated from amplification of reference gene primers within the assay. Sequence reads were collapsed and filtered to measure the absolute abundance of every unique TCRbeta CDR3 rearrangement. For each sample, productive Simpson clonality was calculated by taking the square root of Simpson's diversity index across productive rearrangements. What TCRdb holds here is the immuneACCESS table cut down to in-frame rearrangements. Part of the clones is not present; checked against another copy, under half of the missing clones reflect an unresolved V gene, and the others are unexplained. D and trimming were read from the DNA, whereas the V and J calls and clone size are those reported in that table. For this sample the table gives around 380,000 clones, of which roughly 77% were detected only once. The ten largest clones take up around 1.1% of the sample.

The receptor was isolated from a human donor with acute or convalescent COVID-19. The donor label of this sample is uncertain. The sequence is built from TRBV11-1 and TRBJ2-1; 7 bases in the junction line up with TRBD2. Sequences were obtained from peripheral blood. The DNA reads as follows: TGTGCCAGCAGGGTCAGCGGGAATGGGGACAATGAGCAGTTCTTC. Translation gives CASRVSGNGDNEQFF.